These T cell receptor beta chains were read from a single sample in a study of Graves' ophthalmopathy and Graves' hyperthyroidism. From the multiplex PCR reads, TCRdb called clonotypes with MiXCR, one entry per CDR3 protein. The sample includes around 470,000 distinct CDR3 sequences, 14% of them seen just once. The sample taken for sequencing was blood. The receptor source for this set is a woman younger than 45 with Graves' ophthalmopathy. Each CDR3 is given with its conserved first and last residue. D genes are given only for firm matches. Rows may omit the clone size; those that give it use once, few, many or a size class.

D	size	V	J	CDR3	DNA
TRBD2	many	TRBV7-2	TRBJ2-2	CASSSSGGLTSGELFF	TGTGCCAGCAGCTCTAGCGGGGGCCTTACTTCCGGGGAGCTGTTTTTT
TRBD1	many	TRBV20-1	TRBJ2-7	CSASGQGGAYEQYF	TGCAGTGCTTCCGGACAGGGGGGGGCTTACGAGCAGTACTTC
-	many	TRBV13	TRBJ1-1	CASSLLIRGAFF	TGTGCCAGCAGCCTTCTTATTAGAGGAGCTTTCTTT
-	-	TRBV6-1	TRBJ1-5	CASISGSLSNQPQHF	TGTGCCAGCATCTCAGGGTCCCTTAGCAATCAGCCCCAGCATTTT
TRBD1	-	TRBV5-6	TRBJ1-2	CASSATSSQGRGYTF	TGTGCCAGCAGCGCAACTTCATCACAGGGGCGCGGCTACACCTTC
-	many	TRBV6-5	TRBJ2-2	CASSYSWRANTGELFF	TGTGCCAGCAGTTACTCGTGGAGGGCTAACACCGGGGAGCTGTTTTTT
-	-	TRBV4-1	TRBJ2-5	CASGVSGGPQETQYF	TGCGCCAGCGGAGTGTCCGGGGGACCTCAAGAGACCCAGTACTTC
-	many	TRBV9	TRBJ2-3	CASSVGGSVQDTQYF	TGTGCCAGCAGCGTGGGGGGTAGCGTGCAGGATACGCAGTATTTT
-	many	TRBV4-1	TRBJ1-2	CASSQLGGYTF	TGCGCCAGCAGCCAACTTGGTGGCTACACCTTC
TRBD1	-	TRBV15	TRBJ2-5	CATSSSGQGETQYF	TGTGCCACCAGCAGCTCCGGACAGGGAGAGACCCAGTACTTC
-	many	TRBV12-3/TRBV12-4	TRBJ1-2	CASSFMRESGYTF	TGTGCCAGCAGTTTTATGAGGGAAAGTGGCTACACCTTC
-	many	TRBV6-1	TRBJ2-6	CASSGVSGANVLTF	TGTGCCAGCAGTGGGGTCTCTGGGGCCAACGTCCTGACTTTC
-	-	TRBV15	TRBJ2-7	CATSQGTTYEQYF	TGTGCCACCAGCCAGGGGACTACCTACGAGCAGTACTTC
-	few	TRBV11-2	TRBJ1-2	CASSSLGDGTYGYTF	TGTGCCAGCAGCTCCCTAGGGGATGGGACCTATGGCTACACCTTC
-	many	TRBV15	TRBJ1-5	CATAGLIGQPQHF	TGTGCCACCGCCGGGCTTATAGGACAGCCCCAGCATTTT